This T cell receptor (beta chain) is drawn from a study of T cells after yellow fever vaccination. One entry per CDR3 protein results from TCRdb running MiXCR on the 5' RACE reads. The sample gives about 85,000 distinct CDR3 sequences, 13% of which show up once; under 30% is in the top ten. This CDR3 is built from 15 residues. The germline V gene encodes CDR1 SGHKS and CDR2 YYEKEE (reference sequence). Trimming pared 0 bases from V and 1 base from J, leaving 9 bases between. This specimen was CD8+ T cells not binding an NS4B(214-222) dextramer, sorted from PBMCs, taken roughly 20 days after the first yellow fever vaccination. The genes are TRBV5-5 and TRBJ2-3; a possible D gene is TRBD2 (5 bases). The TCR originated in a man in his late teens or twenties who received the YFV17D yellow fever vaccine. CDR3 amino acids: CASSLVVSGTDTQYF. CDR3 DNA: TGTGCCAGCAGCTTGGTTGTTAGCGGCACAGATACGCAGTATTTT.